This record covers a single T cell receptor beta chain. What it binds is not known. This record comes from a study of shared clonotypes between healthy human individuals. Study-wide results and limits: Clonotype sharing among donors was thought likely to change with sequencing depth.

The assay was immunoSEQ multiplex PCR, and TCRdb's table has in-frame clones only and misses some. This table holds nearly 500,000 clones, about three quarters found once. Germline-derived CDR1 and CDR2 are SGHDT and YYEEEE. The CDR3 extends over 15 amino acids. J gave up 1 base and V 2 bases, and 4 bases lay outside the gene matches. This receptor was taken from a woman aged 40-49 years in good health. Some clones in this sample may be carry-over from other donors' samples. The sample was PBMCs. The chain employs TRBV5-6 and TRBJ2-7; 9 bases align to TRBD1. The DNA for the CDR3 is TGTGCCAGCAGCTTAGTAGGACAGGGGTCCTACGAGCAGTACTTC. Protein product: CASSLVGQGSYEQYF.